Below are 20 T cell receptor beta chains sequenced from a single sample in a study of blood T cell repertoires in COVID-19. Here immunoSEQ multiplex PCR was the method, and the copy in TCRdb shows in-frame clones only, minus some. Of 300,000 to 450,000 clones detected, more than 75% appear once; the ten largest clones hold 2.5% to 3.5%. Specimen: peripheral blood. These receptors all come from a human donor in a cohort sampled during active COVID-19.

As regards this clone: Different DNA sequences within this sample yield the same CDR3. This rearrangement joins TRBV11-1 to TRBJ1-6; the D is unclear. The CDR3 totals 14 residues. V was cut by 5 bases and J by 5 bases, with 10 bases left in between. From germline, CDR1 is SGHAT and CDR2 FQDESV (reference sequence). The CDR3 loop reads CASSRTGNNSPLHF. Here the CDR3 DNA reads TGTGCCAGCAGCCGGACGGGGAATAATTCACCCCTCCACTTT.

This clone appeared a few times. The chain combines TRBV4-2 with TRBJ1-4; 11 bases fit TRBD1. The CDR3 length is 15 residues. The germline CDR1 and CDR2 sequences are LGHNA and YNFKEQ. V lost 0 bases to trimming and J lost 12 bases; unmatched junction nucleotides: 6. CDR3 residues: CASSQDPDRGRQLFF. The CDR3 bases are TGTGCCAGCAGCCAAGACCCGGACAGGGGGCGCCAACTGTTTTTT.

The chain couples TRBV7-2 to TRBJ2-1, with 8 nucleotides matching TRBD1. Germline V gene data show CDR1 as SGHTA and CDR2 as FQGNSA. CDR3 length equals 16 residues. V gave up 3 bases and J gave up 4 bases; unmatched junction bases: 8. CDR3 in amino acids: CASSLTGAGDYNEQFF. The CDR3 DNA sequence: TGTGCCAGCAGCTTGACAGGGGCTGGGGATTACAATGAGCAGTTCTTC.

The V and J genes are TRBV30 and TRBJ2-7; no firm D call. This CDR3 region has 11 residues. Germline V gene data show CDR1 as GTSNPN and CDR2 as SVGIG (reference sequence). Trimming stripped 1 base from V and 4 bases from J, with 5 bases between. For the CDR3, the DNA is TGTGCCTGGAGTGAACAGTACGAGCAGTACTTC. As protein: CAWSEQYEQYF.

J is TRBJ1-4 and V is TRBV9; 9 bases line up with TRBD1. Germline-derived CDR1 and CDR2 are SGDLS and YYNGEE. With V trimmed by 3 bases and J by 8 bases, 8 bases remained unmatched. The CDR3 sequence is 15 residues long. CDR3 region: CASSAIGTGLEKLFF. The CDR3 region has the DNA TGTGCCAGCAGCGCCATCGGGACAGGGCTAGAAAAACTGTTTTTT.

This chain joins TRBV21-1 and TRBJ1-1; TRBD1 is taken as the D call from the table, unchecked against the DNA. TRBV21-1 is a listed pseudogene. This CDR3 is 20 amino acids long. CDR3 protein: CASSKVADEGDRSANTEAFF. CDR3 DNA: TGTGCCAGCAGCAAAGTTGCGGACGAAGGAGACAGGTCGGCGAACACTGAAGCTTTCTTT.

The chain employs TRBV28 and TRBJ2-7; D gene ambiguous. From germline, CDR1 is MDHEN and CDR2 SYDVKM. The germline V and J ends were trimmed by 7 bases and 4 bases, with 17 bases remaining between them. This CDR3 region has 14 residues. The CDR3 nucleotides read TGTGCCAGCAATTATATCAGCGCCCATTACGAGCAGTACTTC. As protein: CASNYISAHYEQYF.

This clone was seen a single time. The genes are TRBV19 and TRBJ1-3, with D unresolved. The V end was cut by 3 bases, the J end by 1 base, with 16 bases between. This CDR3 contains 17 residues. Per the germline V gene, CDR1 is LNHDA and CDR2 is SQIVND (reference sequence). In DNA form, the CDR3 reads TGTGCCAGTAGTATGTTACACCGCCTGTTATCTGGAAACACCATATATTTT. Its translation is CASSMLHRLLSGNTIYF. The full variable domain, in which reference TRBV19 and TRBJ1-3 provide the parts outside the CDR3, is DGGITQSPKYLFRKEGQNVTLSCEQNLNHDAMYWYRQDPGQGLRLIYYSQIVNDFQKGDIAEGYSVSREKKESFPLTVTSAQKNPTAFYLCASSMLHRLLSGNTIYFGEGSWLTVV.

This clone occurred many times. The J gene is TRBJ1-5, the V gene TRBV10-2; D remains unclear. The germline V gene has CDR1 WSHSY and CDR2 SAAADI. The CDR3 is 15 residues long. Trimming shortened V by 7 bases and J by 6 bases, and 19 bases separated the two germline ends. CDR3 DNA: TGCGCCAGCACCGAGGCGGGCACGGCGGGTCAGCCCCAGCATTTT. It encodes CASTEAGTAGQPQHF.

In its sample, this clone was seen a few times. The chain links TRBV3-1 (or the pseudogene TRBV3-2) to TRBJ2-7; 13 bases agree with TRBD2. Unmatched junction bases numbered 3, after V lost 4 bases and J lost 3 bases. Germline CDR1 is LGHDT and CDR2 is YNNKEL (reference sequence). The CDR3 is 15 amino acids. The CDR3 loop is CASSPGLAGVYEQYF. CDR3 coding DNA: TGTGCCAGCAGCCCCGGACTAGCGGGAGTCTACGAGCAGTACTTC.

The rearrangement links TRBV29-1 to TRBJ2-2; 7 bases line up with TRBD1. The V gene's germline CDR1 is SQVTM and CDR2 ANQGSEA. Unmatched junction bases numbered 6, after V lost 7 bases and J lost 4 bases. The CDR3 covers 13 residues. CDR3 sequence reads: CSARQGSTGELFF. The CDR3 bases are TGCAGCGCCAGACAGGGTAGCACCGGGGAGCTGTTTTTT.

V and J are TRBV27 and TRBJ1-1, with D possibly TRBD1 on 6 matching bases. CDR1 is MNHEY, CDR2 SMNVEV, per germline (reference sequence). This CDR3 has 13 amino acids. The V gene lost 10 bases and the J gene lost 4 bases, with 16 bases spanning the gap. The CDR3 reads CANHGGRCTEAFF. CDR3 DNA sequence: TGTGCCAATCACGGGGGGCGGTGCACTGAAGCTTTCTTT.

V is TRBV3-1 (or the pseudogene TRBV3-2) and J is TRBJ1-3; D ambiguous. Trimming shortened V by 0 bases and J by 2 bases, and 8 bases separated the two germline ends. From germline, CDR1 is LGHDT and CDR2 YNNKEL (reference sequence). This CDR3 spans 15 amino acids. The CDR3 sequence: CASSQDPVTGNTIYF. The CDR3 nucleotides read TGTGCCAGCAGCCAAGATCCGGTGACTGGAAACACCATATATTTT.

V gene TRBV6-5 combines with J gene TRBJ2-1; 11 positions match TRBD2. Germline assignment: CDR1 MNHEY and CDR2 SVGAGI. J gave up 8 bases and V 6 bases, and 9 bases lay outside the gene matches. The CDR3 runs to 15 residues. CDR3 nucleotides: TGTGCCAGCAGAGTAGCGGGAGGGCACGCCCATGAGCAGTTCTTC. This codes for CASRVAGGHAHEQFF.

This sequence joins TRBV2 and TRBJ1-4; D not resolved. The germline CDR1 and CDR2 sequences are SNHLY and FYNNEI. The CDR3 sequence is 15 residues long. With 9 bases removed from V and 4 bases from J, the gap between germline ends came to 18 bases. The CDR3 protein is CASTERAVINEKLFF. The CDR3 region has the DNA TGTGCCAGTACGGAGAGGGCGGTAATTAATGAAAAACTGTTTTTT.

The CDR3 sequence is CASRYQETQYF. The CDR3 nucleotides read TGCGCCAGCCGGTACCAAGAGACCCAGTACTTC. V gene TRBV5-1 combines with J gene TRBJ2-5; D is uncertain. The CDR3 has 11 amino acids. Germline V gene data show CDR1 as SGHRS and CDR2 as YFSETQ. V gave up 7 bases and J gave up 0 bases, with 4 bases separating them.

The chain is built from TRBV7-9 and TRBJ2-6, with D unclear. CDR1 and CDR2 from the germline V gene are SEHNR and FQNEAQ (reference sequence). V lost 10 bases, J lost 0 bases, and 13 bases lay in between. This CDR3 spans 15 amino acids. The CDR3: CATEAPDSGANVLTF. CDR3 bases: TGTGCCACCGAGGCGCCCGACTCTGGGGCCAACGTCCTGACTTTC.

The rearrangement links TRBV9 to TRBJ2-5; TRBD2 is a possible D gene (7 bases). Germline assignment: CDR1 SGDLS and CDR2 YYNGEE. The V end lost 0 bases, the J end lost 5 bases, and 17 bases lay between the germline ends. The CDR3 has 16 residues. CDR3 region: CASSVAGGAGWETQYF. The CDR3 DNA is TGTGCCAGCAGCGTAGCTGGGGGGGCTGGTTGGGAGACCCAGTACTTC.

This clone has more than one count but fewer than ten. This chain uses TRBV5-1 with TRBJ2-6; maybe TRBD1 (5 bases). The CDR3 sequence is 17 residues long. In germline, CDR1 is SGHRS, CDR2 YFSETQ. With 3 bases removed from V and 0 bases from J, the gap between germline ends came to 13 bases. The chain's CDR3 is CASSSGQPSSGANVLTF. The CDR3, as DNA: TGCGCCAGCAGCTCCGGACAACCTAGCTCTGGGGCCAACGTCCTGACTTTC.

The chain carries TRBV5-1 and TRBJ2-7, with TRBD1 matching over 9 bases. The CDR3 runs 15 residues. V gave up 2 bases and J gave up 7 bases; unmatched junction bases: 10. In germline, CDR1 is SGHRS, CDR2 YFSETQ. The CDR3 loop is CASSLSGTGTREQYF. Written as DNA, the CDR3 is TGCGCCAGCAGCTTATCCGGGACAGGGACGAGGGAGCAGTACTTC.